This entry lists 12 T cell receptor beta chains sequenced from one sample in a study of Ad26.COV2.S vaccination and SARS-CoV-2 variants. Treatment here: some 19 received Ad26.COV2.S at low or high dose, single or two shots; roughly 5 received placebo; per-sample allocation not given. Specimens were obtained on day 63 following the first vaccine or placebo injection. The protocol was immunoSEQ multiplex PCR, while the TCRdb copy is restricted to in-frame clones and leaves out a portion. The sample contains 380,000 or so clones, less than 90% of which appear only once. This specimen was peripheral blood, taken in a trial of Ad26.COV2.S vaccine versus placebo. The origin of the receptors is a person between 18 and 60 years old who received the Ad26.COV2.S COVID-19 vaccine or a placebo.

The V gene is TRBV5-1, the J gene TRBJ1-4; D remains ambiguous. CDR3 length: 14 amino acids. The V and J ends lost 5 bases and 0 bases respectively, with 8 bases between them. Germline values: CDR1 SGHRS, CDR2 YFSETQ. The CDR3 bases are TGCGCCAGCAGGTCTGGGCCAACTAATGAAAAACTGTTTTTT. Protein product: CASRSGPTNEKLFF. The full variable domain, in which reference TRBV5-1 and TRBJ1-4 provide the parts outside the CDR3, is KAGVTQTPRYLIKTRGQQVTLSCSPISGHRSVSWYQQTPGQGLQFLFEYFSETQRNKGNFPGRFSGRQFSNSRSEMNVSTLELGDSALYLCASRSGPTNEKLFFGSGTQLSVL.

The gene calls are TRBV5-4 and TRBJ2-3; D is ambiguous. The CDR3 length is 14 residues. Germline V gene data show CDR1 as SGHNT and CDR2 as YYREEE (reference sequence). The germline V and J ends were trimmed by 3 bases and 4 bases, with 12 bases remaining between them. As DNA, the CDR3 is TGTGCCAGCAGCTCCAACTCCTTCCCAGATACGCAGTATTTT. Encoded protein: CASSSNSFPDTQYF.

The chain employs TRBV7-2 and TRBJ2-1; D uncertain. CDR1 and CDR2 (germline): SGHTA, FQGNSA. The V end lost 1 base, the J end lost 9 bases, and 10 bases lay between the germline ends. CDR3 length: 13 residues. The CDR3 here is CASSLGGGGEQFF. CDR3 nucleotide sequence: TGTGCCAGCAGCTTAGGAGGCGGTGGTGAGCAGTTCTTC.

The chain joins TRBV5-1 to TRBJ2-2; D is ambiguous. CDR3 length equals 15 residues. CDR1 SGHRS and CDR2 YFSETQ come from the germline V gene. Trimming left V 0 bases short and J 6 bases short, with 12 bases between. CDR3 region: CASSLDPLGSGELFF. The CDR3 DNA is TGCGCCAGCAGCTTGGATCCATTAGGCTCCGGGGAGCTGTTTTTT.

CDR3 sequence reads: CASGSGTAYNEQFF. The CDR3 region has the DNA TGTGCTAGTGGTTCGGGCACCGCCTACAATGAGCAGTTCTTC. V is TRBV12-5 and J is TRBJ2-1, with no clear D. V lost 4 bases to trimming and J lost 2 bases, with 9 bases between them. Germline CDR1 LGHNT, CDR2 FRNRAP. The CDR3 spans 14 residues.

This clone was observed a few times. The chain has TRBV19 and TRBJ2-1; tentatively, D is TRBD2 (8 bases). The CDR3 runs 16 residues. V dropped 2 bases and J dropped 10 bases, with 21 bases sitting between them. CDR1 and CDR2 (germline): LNHDA, SQIVND (reference sequence). CDR3 amino acids: CASSILTGGGPAEQFF. The CDR3 DNA reads as TGTGCCAGTAGTATATTAACGGGAGGGGGCCCCGCAGAGCAGTTCTTC.

This chain uses TRBV11-2 with TRBJ1-1, with a tentative D call TRBD1 (5 bases). The CDR3 is 14 residues long. Germline assignment: CDR1 SGHAT and CDR2 FQNNGV. V lost 7 bases to trimming and J lost 8 bases, with 20 bases between them. The CDR3 region has the DNA TGTGCCAGCACCGCCATTGGGGGATTCAGGGAAGCTTTCTTT. Its protein product is CASTAIGGFREAFF.

The chain uses TRBV2 and TRBJ1-5; 8 bases align to TRBD1. This CDR3 comprises 16 residues. CDR1 and CDR2 from the germline V gene are SNHLY and FYNNEI. V shed 2 bases and J 0 bases; nucleotides not matched to a gene: 3. DNA for the CDR3: TGTGCCAGCAGTGAATTCGGGACAGGTAGCAATCAGCCCCAGCATTTT. Amino acids: CASSEFGTGSNQPQHF.

In this sample, this clone turned up once. The V and J genes are TRBV28 and TRBJ2-7; perhaps D is TRBD1 or TRBD2 (5 bases each). Germline loops: CDR1 MDHEN, CDR2 SYDVKM. Trimming left V 3 bases short and J 2 bases short, with 14 bases between. This CDR3 is built from 15 residues. The CDR3 nucleotides are TGTGCCAGCAGTTTTTGGGGACCCGGCCCCTACGAGCAGTACTTC. Translation gives CASSFWGPGPYEQYF.

The genes are TRBV4-2 and TRBJ1-4; D uncertain. Trimming cost V 0 bases and J 0 bases, with 8 bases left between them. The germline gives CDR1 LGHNA, CDR2 YNFKEQ. The CDR3 loop spans 16 amino acids. CDR3 nucleotides: TGTGCCAGCAGCCAAGACCCGGGTTCAACTAATGAAAAACTGTTTTTT. Its translation: CASSQDPGSTNEKLFF.

J is TRBJ2-1 and V is TRBV11-2; TRBD2 might be the D (5 bases). The germline CDR1 and CDR2 sequences are SGHAT and FQNNGV. Trimming left V 2 bases short and J 5 bases short, with 22 bases between. The CDR3 is 18 residues long. CDR3 sequence: CASSLNPTVKGVNNEQFF. In DNA, the CDR3 is TGTGCCAGCAGCTTAAATCCAACAGTTAAGGGAGTTAACAATGAGCAGTTCTTC.

This rearrangement joins TRBV7-8 to TRBJ1-1, with 7 nucleotides matching TRBD1. Germline V gene sequence: CDR1 SGHVS, CDR2 FQNEAQ. V lost 7 bases to trimming and J lost 5 bases; unmatched junction nucleotides: 10. The CDR3 has 14 amino acids. The CDR3 is CASTLTQGGTEAFF. The CDR3 DNA sequence: TGTGCCAGCACCCTAACCCAGGGGGGGACTGAAGCTTTCTTT.